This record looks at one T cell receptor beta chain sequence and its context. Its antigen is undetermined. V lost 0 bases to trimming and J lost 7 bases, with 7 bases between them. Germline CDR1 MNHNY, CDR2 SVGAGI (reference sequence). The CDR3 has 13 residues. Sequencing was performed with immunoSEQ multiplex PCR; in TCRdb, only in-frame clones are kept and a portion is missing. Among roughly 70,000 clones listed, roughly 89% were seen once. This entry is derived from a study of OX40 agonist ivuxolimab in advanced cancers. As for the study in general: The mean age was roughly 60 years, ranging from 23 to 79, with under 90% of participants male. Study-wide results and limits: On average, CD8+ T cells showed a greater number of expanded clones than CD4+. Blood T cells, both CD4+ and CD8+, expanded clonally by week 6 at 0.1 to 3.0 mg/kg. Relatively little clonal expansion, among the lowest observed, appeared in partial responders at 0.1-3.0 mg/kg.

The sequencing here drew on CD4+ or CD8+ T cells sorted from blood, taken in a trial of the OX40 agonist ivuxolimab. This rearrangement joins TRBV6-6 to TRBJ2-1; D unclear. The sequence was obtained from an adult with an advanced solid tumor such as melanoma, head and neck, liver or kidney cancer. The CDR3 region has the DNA TGTGCCAGCAGTTACTCGAATGCAAATGAGCAGTTCTTC. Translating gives CASSYSNANEQFF.